What follows describes a single TCR beta chain. Its antigen remains unidentified. Base quality data are lacking; no much larger clone is found one base away. TCR beta CDR3 regions were sequenced from DNA using the immunoSEQ Assay. The authors processed their data as follows. T cell density was computed as TCR beta template counts normalized to usable DNA estimated by amplifying housekeeping genes. Richness was estimated using the preseqR package, with extrapolation to 400,000 templates for PBMC samples and to 120,000 templates for tissue samples. Clonality was taken to be one minus Pielou's evenness. Tissue-enriched TCRs were identified through differential abundance testing performed on productive amino-acid clonotypes, with a minimum total count of 5 and an alpha of 0.1. The Jaccard Index and the Morisita Overlap Index were used to measure how much the repertoires overlapped between compartments. GLIPH grouped TCR beta CDR3s together with public tetramer-defined viral CDR3s, and a viral motif had to include at least three viral sequences and show V-gene enrichment. The table was pulled from immuneACCESS by TCRdb, which kept in-frame rearrangements only. Such tables lose some clones; where checked, under half of the loss comes from unresolved V genes, and the rest has no known cause. The D gene and trimming were derived from the DNA, and the V and J assignments and clone size from that table. Across this sample there are 35,000 to 40,000 clones, with approximately 88% seen only once. The ten largest clones add up to roughly 2.5% of the sample.

This sample was included in a study of T cells in localized non-small cell lung cancer (dated by TCRdb to 2018 to 2020). Notes on the research overall: The study analyzed T cell repertoires of approximately 240 early-stage NSCLC patients, comparing tumors and uninvolved tumor-adjacent lungs. The cohort comprised 200 to 300 treatment-naïve NSCLC patients with resected, localized lung tumors. Of the NSCLC patients, fewer than 150 were male and roughly 110 were female, and the mean age was approximately 66 years.

The paper's findings and limits, for the study overall: Uninvolved tumor-adjacent lung showed the highest T cell clonality, higher than tumor, which suggests more focused antigenic responses in the adjacent lung. Of the top 100 tumor clones, a median of approximately 60 were detected in paired uninvolved adjacent lung; 28 were also among that lung's top 100. Since the design was exploratory, TCR variables were selected using unadjusted p-values with no false-discovery rate correction. Higher blood T cell density associated with longer overall survival, while higher adjacent-lung clonality associated with shorter survival. Multi-region tumor sequencing was not performed, so intratumor heterogeneity could not be excluded.

At diagnosis, tumor, uninvolved tumor-adjacent lung and peripheral blood were collected and then preserved as a mix of FFPE and fresh-frozen material. For TCR repertoire profiling, the blood samples were analyzed as peripheral blood mononuclear cells. The CDR3 runs 12 residues from the cysteine to the phenylalanine. Only CDR3 DNA is held: 36 bases, read in frame from base 1. A distance of 6 bases separates the germline ends of V and J, which lose 3 bases and 2 bases respectively. The germline V gene supplies CDR1 SQVTM and CDR2 ANQGSEA. This TCR came from a woman aged 40-75 years with stage I lung adenocarcinoma. The specimen was peripheral blood, collected before any cancer treatment. The chain joins TRBV29-1 to TRBJ2-3, with an unclear D gene assignment. The CDR3 protein: CSVDRDTDTQYF. The sequenced DNA is TGCAGCGTTGATAGGGACACAGATACGCAGTATTTT.